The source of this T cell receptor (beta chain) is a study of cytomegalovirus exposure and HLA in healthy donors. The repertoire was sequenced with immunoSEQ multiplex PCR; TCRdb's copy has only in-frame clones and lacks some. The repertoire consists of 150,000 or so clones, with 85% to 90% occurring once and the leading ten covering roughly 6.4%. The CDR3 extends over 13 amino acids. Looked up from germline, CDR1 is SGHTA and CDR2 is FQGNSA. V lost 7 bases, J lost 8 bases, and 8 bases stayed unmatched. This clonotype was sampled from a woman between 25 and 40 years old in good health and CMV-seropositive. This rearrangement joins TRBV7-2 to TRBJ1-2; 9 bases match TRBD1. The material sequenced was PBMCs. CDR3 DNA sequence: TGTGCCAGCACCCCCGGGACAGGGAGCGGCTACACCTTC. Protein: CASTPGTGSGYTF.